This TCR beta chain was obtained from a study of response to subunit inactivated influenza vaccine. Only a few counts were recorded for this clonotype. Its antigen is undetermined. In TCRdb, the RT-PCR reads were re-called with MiXCR into one record per CDR3 protein. The sample carries about 520,000 distinct CDR3 sequences, 6% to 9% recorded once. Whole-study results and caveats: Each seasonal influenza vaccination recruits few new T cells, the authors suggested.

This receptor was taken from a man between 50 and 70 years old who received an inactivated influenza vaccine. Sequenced material: PBMCs from blood, taken less than 30 months after vaccination.

The CDR3, as DNA: TGTGCCAGCAGCTTCCGATCGGGACTAGCGGGGAGCACAGATACGCAGTATTTT. It specifies CASSFRSGLAGSTDTQYF. The chain combines TRBV7-3 with TRBJ2-3; 13 bases agree with TRBD2. Per the germline V gene, CDR1 is SGHTA and CDR2 is FQGTGA. This CDR3 is built from 18 residues. Trimming cost V 3 bases and J 0 bases; bases outside gene matches: 6.